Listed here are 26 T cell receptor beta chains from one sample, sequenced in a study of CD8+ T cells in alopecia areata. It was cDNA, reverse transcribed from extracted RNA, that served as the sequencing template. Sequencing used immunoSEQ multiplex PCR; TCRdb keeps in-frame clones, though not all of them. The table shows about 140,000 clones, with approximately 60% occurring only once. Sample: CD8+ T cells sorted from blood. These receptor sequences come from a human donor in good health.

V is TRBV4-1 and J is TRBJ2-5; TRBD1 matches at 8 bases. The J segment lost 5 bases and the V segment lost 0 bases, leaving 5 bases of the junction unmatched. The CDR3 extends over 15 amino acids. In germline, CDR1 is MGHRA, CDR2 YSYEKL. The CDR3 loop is CASSQDGQGIETQYF. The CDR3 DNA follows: TGCGCCAGCAGCCAAGATGGACAGGGTATCGAGACCCAGTACTTC.

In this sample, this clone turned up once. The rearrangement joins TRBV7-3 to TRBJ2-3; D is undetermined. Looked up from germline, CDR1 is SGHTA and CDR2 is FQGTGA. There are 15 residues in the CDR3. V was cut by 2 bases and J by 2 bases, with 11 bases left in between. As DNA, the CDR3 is TGTGCCAGCAGCTTATCTGTTGGGCCCACAGATACGCAGTATTTT. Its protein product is CASSLSVGPTDTQYF.

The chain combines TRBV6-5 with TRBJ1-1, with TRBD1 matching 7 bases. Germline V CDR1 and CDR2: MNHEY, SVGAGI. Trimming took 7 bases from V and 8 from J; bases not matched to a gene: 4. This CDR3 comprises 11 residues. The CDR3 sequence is CASTRQGEAFF. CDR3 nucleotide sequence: TGTGCCAGCACCCGACAGGGCGAAGCTTTCTTT.

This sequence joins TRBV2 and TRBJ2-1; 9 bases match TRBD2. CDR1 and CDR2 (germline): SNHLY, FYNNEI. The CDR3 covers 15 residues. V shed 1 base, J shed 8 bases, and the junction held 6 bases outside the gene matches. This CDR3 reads CASSEVSSGIHEQFF. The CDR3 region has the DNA TGTGCCAGCAGTGAAGTGTCTAGCGGGATTCATGAGCAGTTCTTC. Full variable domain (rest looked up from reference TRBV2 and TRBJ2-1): EPEVTQTPSHQVTQMGQEVILRCVPISNHLYFYWYRQILGQKVEFLVSFYNNEISEKSEIFDDQFSVERPDGSNFTLKIRSTKLEDSAMYFCASSEVSSGIHEQFFGPGTRLTVL.

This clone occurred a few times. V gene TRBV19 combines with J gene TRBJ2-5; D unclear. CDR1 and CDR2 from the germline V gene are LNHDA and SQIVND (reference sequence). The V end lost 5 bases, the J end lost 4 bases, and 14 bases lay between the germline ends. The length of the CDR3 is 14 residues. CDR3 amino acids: CASSASESGETQYF. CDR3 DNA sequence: TGTGCCAGTAGTGCCTCAGAGAGTGGAGAGACCCAGTACTTC.

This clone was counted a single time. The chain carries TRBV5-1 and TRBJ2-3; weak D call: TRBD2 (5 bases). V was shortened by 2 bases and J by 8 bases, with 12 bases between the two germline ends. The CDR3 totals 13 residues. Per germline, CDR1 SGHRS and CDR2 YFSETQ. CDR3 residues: CASSFEGDGTQYF. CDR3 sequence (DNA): TGCGCCAGCAGCTTTGAGGGAGACGGTACGCAGTATTTT.

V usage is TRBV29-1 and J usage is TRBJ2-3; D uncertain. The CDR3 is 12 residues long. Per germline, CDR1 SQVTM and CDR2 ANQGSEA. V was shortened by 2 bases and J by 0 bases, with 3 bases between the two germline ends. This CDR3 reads CSVERSTDTQYF. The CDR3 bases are TGCAGCGTTGAACGGAGCACAGATACGCAGTATTTT.

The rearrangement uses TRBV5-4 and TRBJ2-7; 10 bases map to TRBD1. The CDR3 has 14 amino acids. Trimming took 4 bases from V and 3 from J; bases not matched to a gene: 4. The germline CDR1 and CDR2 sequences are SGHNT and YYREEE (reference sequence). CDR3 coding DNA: TGTGCCAGCAGCCCGCGGACAGGGGGCTACGAGCAGTACTTC. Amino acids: CASSPRTGGYEQYF.

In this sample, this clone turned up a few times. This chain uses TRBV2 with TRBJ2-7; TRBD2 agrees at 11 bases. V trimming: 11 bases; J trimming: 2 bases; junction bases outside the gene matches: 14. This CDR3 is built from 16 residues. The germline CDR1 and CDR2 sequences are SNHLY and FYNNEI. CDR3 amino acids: CARTAPTSGIAYEQYF. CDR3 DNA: TGTGCCCGAACAGCACCGACTAGCGGGATTGCCTACGAGCAGTACTTC.

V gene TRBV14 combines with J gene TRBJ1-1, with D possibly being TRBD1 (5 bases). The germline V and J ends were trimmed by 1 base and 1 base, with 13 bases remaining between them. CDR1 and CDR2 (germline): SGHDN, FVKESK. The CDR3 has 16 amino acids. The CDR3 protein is CASSQVWGSGNTEAFF. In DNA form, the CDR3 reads TGTGCCAGCAGCCAAGTTTGGGGCTCTGGGAACACTGAAGCTTTCTTT.

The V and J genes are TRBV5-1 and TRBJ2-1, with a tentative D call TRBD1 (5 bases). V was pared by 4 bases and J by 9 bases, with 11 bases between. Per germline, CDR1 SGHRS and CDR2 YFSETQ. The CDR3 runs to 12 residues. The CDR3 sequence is CASSTQGSEQFF. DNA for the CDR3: TGCGCCAGCAGCACCCAGGGATCTGAGCAGTTCTTC.

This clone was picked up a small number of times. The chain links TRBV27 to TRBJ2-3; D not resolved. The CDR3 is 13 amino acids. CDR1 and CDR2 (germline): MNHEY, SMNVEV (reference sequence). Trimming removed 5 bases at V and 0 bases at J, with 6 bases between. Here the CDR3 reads CASSLLSTDTQYF. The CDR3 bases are TGTGCCAGCAGTCTCCTTAGCACAGATACGCAGTATTTT.

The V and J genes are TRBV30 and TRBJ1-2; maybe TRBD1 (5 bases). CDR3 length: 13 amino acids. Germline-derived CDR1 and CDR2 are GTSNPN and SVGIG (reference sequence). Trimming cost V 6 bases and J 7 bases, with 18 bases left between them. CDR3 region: CACPIIGALGYTF. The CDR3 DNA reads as TGTGCCTGTCCCATCATAGGGGCTCTTGGCTACACCTTC.

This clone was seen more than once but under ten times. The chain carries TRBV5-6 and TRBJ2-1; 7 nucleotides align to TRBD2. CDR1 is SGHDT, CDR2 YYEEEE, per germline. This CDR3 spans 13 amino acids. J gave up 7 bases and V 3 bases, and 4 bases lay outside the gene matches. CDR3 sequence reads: CASSSGGSNEQFF. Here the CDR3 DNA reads TGTGCCAGCAGCTCTGGCGGGAGTAATGAGCAGTTCTTC.

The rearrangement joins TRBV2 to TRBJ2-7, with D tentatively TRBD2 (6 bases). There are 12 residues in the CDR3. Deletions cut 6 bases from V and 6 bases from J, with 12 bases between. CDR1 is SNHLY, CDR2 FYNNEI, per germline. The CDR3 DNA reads TGTGCCAGCAGGCCCACTAGCTCCGAGCAGTACTTC. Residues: CASRPTSSEQYF.

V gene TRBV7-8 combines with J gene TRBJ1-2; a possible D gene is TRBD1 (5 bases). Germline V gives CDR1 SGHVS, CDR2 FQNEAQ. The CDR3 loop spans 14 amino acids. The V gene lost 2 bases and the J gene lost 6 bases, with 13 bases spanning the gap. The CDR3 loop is CASSLWGTSDGYTF. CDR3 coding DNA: TGTGCCAGCAGCTTATGGGGCACATCCGATGGCTACACCTTC.

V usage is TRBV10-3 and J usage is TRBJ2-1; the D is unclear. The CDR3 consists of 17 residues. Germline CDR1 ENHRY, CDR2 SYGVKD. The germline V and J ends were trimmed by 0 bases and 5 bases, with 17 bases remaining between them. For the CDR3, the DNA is TGTGCCATCAGTGAGTCCCTGACTTCGTCTGTTGACAATGAGCAGTTCTTC. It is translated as CAISESLTSSVDNEQFF.

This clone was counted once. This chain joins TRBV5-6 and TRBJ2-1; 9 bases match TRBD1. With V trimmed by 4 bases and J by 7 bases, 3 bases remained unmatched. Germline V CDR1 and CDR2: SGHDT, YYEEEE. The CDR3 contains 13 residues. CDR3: CASSHGTGNEQFF. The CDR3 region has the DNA TGTGCCAGCAGCCACGGGACAGGGAATGAGCAGTTCTTC. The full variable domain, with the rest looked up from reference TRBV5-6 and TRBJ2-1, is DAGVTQSPTHLIKTRGQQVTLRCSPKSGHDTVSWYQQALGQGPQFIFQYYEEEERQRGNFPDRFSGHQFPNYSSELNVNALLLGDSALYLCASSHGTGNEQFFGPGTRLTVL.

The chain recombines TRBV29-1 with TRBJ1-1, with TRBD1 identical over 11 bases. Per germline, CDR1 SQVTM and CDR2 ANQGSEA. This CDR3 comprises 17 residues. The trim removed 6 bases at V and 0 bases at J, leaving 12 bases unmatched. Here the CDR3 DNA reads TGCAGCGTCTCTTTCGGGGACAGGGGGACCCTGAACACTGAAGCTTTCTTT. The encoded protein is CSVSFGDRGTLNTEAFF.

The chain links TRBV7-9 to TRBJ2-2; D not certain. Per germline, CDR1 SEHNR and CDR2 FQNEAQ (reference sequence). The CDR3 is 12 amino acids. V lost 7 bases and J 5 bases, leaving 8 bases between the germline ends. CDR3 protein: CASTGLTGELFF. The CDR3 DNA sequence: TGTGCCAGCACGGGTTTAACCGGGGAGCTGTTTTTT. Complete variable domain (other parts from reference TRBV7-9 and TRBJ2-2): DTGVSQNPRHKITKRGQNVTFRCDPISEHNRLYWYRQTLGQGPEFLTYFQNEAQLEKSRLLSDRFSAERPKGSFSTLEIQRTEQGDSAMYLCASTGLTGELFFGEGSRLTVL.

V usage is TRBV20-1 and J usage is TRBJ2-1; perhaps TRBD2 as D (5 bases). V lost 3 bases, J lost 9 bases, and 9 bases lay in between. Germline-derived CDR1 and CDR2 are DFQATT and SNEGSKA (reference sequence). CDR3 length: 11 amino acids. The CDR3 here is CSASEGVEQFF. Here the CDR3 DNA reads TGCAGTGCTAGCGAGGGAGTTGAGCAGTTCTTC.

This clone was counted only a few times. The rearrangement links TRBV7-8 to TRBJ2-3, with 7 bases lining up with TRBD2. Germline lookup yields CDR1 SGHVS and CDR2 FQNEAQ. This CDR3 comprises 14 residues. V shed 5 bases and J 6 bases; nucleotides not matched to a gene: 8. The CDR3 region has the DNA TGTGCCAGCAGCCCGGGGACTATTGCGGATACGCAGTATTTT. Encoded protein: CASSPGTIADTQYF.

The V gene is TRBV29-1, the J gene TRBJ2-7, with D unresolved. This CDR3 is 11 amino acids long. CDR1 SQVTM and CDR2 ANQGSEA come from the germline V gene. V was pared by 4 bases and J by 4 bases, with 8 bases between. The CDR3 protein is CSVVMGYEQYF. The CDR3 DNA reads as TGCAGCGTTGTCATGGGATACGAGCAGTACTTC.

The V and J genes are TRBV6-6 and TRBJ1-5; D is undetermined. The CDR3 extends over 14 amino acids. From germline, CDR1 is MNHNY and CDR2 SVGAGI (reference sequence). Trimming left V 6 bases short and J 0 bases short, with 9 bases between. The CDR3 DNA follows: TGTGCCAGCAGGGGCGACTCTAGCAATCAGCCCCAGCATTTT. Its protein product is CASRGDSSNQPQHF.

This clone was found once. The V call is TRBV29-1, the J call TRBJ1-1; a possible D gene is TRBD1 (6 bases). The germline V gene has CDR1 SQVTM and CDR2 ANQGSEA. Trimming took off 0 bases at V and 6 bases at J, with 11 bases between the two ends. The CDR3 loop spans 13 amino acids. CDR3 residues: CSVEDRGAAEAFF. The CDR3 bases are TGCAGCGTTGAAGATCGGGGGGCCGCTGAAGCTTTCTTT.

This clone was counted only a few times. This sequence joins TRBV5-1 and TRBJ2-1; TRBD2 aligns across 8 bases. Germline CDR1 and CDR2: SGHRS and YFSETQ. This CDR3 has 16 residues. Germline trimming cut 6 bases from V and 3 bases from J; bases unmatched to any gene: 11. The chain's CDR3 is CASTKDRLAGYNEQFF. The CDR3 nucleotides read TGCGCCAGCACAAAAGACCGCCTAGCGGGCTACAATGAGCAGTTCTTC.